One T cell receptor (beta chain) is described in this entry. The data were obtained in a study of blood T cell repertoires in COVID-19. Per the original methods: Amplification of reference gene primers provided the estimated nucleated cell counts. Generated by immunoSEQ multiplex PCR, the TCRdb table keeps only in-frame clones and is missing some. V, J and clone size are those of that table, while D and trimming were read from the DNA. The sample carries a few hundred thousand clones, 85% to 90% recorded once. The ends lost 2 bases at V and 0 bases at J; junction bases unmatched: 4. Per the germline V gene, CDR1 is SGHNT and CDR2 is YYREEE (reference sequence). This CDR3 spans 15 amino acids. During active infection, Seattle patients enrolled and were then monitored through disease.

This TCR came from a woman aged 45-65 years with COVID-19, enrolled during active disease. The chain joins TRBV5-4 to TRBJ1-2; TRBD1 matches 7 bases. Material for sequencing was peripheral blood. CDR3 region: CASSFGQVPNYGYTF. The CDR3 coding sequence is TGTGCCAGCAGCTTTGGACAGGTCCCTAACTATGGCTACACCTTC.